This TCR beta chain was identified during a study of radiotherapy plus CTLA-4 blockade in lung cancer. CDR3 size: 13 residues. Germline CDR1 MNHEY, CDR2 SVGAGI. V lost 8 bases, J lost 6 bases, and 14 bases lay in between. Assay: immunoSEQ multiplex PCR; the TCRdb copy retains only in-frame clones and omits some. The sample shows tens of thousands of clones, approximately 86% of them seen only once. The chain recombines TRBV6-5 with TRBJ1-5, with D perhaps TRBD1 (5 bases). Specimen: peripheral blood, collected from a patient treated with radiotherapy plus ipilimumab. This TCR was sampled from a human donor with non-small cell lung cancer who had a partial response to radiotherapy plus ipilimumab. In nucleotides, the CDR3 is TGTGCCAGCGGCTCTCCGGGGGTTCAGCCCCAGCATTTT. It translates to CASGSPGVQPQHF.